This TCR beta chain was recorded in a study of blood T cell repertoires in COVID-19. Study details: Sources were T cells, B-cell-depleted T cells, or PBMCs; the material itself was cDNA or gDNA.

V gave up 1 base and J gave up 0 bases, with 10 bases separating them. Germline loops: CDR1 SNHLY, CDR2 FYNNEI. This CDR3 contains 15 residues. Libraries were prepared by immunoSEQ multiplex PCR; TCRdb keeps only in-frame clonotypes and omits some of them. The sample yields roughly 300,000 clones, approximately 80% seen once. This clone was found a few times. Sequenced material: peripheral blood. The chain employs TRBV2 and TRBJ2-7; no reliable D call. This clonotype was sampled from a woman aged 55-75 years with active or convalescent COVID-19. The DNA of the CDR3 is TGTGCCAGCAGTGAAGAGGCGGCCCACTCCTACGAGCAGTACTTC. It codes for CASSEEAAHSYEQYF.